This T cell receptor (beta chain) stems from a study of blood T cell repertoires in COVID-19. Study background: From T cells, B-cell-depleted T cells, or PBMCs came the material, which was cDNA or gDNA.

V shed 2 bases and J 2 bases; nucleotides not matched to a gene: 7. Germline V lookup: CDR1 LGHDT, CDR2 YNNKEL (reference sequence). The CDR3 sequence is 16 residues long. This clone was counted between two and nine times. Using immunoSEQ multiplex PCR, the repertoire was profiled, and TCRdb retains in-frame clones only, with some absent. The sample consists of around 240,000 clones, 84% of them appearing once. This rearrangement joins TRBV3-1 (or the pseudogene TRBV3-2) to TRBJ2-3; TRBD2 matches 7 bases. Input material: peripheral blood. This clonotype was obtained from a woman in her thirties or forties who had recovered from COVID-19. The CDR3 sequence is CASSQRKRGTTDTQYF. The CDR3 nucleotides are TGTGCCAGCAGCCAAAGGAAGCGGGGAACCACAGATACGCAGTATTTT.